The sequence of this T cell receptor (beta chain) was determined in a study of blood T cell repertoires in COVID-19. For the study at large: Sites in the United States, Italy and Spain provided acute and convalescent COVID-19 samples. Sources were T cells, B-cell-depleted T cells, or PBMCs; the material itself was cDNA or gDNA.

Trimming took 5 bases from V and 0 from J; bases not matched to a gene: 9. The germline V gene encodes CDR1 SGHTA and CDR2 FQGNSA. The CDR3 runs 17 residues. Under the authors' procedure: Reference gene primers were amplified, and this amplification served to estimate nucleated cell counts. The repertoire was sequenced with immunoSEQ multiplex PCR; TCRdb's copy has only in-frame clones and lacks some. V and J calls and clone size are those listed in that table; D and trimming were worked out from the DNA. The sample lists tens of thousands of clones, 83% occurring once. The sequence was obtained from an older man with acute or convalescent COVID-19. The chain links TRBV7-2 to TRBJ1-3; 8 nucleotides line up with TRBD1. The specimen was peripheral blood. The CDR3 sequence: CASSQIGQGSSGNTIYF. CDR3 coding DNA: TGTGCCAGCAGCCAAATTGGACAGGGAAGCTCTGGAAACACCATATATTTT.